What follows are 14 T cell receptor beta chains derived from one specimen sequenced in a study of blood T cell repertoires in COVID-19. The assay was immunoSEQ multiplex PCR, and TCRdb's table has in-frame clones only and misses some. The data contain roughly 570,000 clones, 85% to 90% of them singletons. The specimen sequenced was peripheral blood. These receptors originate from a woman between 45 and 65 years old with COVID-19, enrolled during active disease.

This chain uses TRBV27 with TRBJ2-7, with 12 bases lining up with TRBD2. CDR3 length: 15 amino acids. V lost 6 bases and J lost 1; bases outside the gene matches: 4. Germline lookup yields CDR1 MNHEY and CDR2 SMNVEV (reference sequence). The CDR3 sequence: CASRSSGGASYEQYF. The CDR3, as DNA: TGTGCCAGCAGGTCTAGCGGGGGGGCTTCCTACGAGCAGTACTTC.

The gene calls are TRBV28 and TRBJ1-1; D gene unclear. There are 15 residues in the CDR3. Germline V gene sequence: CDR1 MDHEN, CDR2 SYDVKM. Trimming took 3 bases from V and 5 from J, leaving 16 bases between them. The CDR3 is CASSLNPQIGTEAFF. The CDR3 DNA reads as TGTGCCAGCAGTTTGAATCCGCAAATCGGGACTGAAGCTTTCTTT.

The chain links TRBV5-1 to TRBJ2-1, with 8 nucleotides matching TRBD2. J lost 5 bases, V lost 0 bases, and 4 bases had no gene match. Germline CDR1 reads SGHRS; CDR2 reads YFSETQ. This CDR3 comprises 15 residues. The CDR3 here is CASSLGLASHNEQFF. CDR3 DNA: TGCGCCAGCAGCTTGGGACTAGCGTCCCACAATGAGCAGTTCTTC.

The genes are TRBV3-1 (or the pseudogene TRBV3-2) and TRBJ1-6; no reliable D call. Trimming removed 1 base from V and 7 bases from J, with 11 bases in between. The CDR3 runs to 15 residues. Germline assignment: CDR1 LGHDT and CDR2 YNNKEL (reference sequence). CDR3 bases: TGTGCCAGCAGCCAAGGGTGGGCCGACAATTCACCCCTCCACTTT. Its translation is CASSQGWADNSPLHF.

The chain uses TRBV19 and TRBJ2-3; D call uncertain. The V gene's germline CDR1 is LNHDA and CDR2 SQIVND (reference sequence). The CDR3 extends over 20 amino acids. V lost 6 bases and J lost 0, with 28 bases in between. The CDR3 here is CASSTRGSPLVSSSTDTQYF. The DNA for the CDR3 is TGTGCCAGTAGCACCCGCGGCAGCCCGCTCGTGTCTTCTAGCACAGATACGCAGTATTTT.

V gene TRBV14 combines with J gene TRBJ2-3; the match to TRBD2 covers 7 bases. This CDR3 is built from 14 residues. Losses at the gene ends were 7 bases for V and 2 bases for J; bases not matched to a gene: 6. CDR1 is SGHDN, CDR2 FVKESK, per germline. The CDR3 is CASTLADFTDTQYF. The CDR3 coding sequence is TGTGCCAGCACCCTAGCGGATTTCACAGATACGCAGTATTTT.

The chain carries TRBV4-1 and TRBJ1-2; D is possibly TRBD1 (5 bases). The CDR3 extends over 14 amino acids. Germline V gene data show CDR1 as MGHRA and CDR2 as YSYEKL. The germline V and J ends were trimmed by 3 bases and 8 bases, with 16 bases remaining between them. CDR3 loop: CASSHPWKGEGYTF. In DNA, the CDR3 is TGCGCCAGCAGCCATCCCTGGAAAGGGGAAGGCTACACCTTC.

The chain uses TRBV6-5 and TRBJ1-1, with unresolved D. The V end was cut by 1 base, the J end by 2 bases, with 8 bases between. The CDR3 sequence is 14 residues long. CDR1 is MNHEY, CDR2 SVGAGI, per germline. CDR3 nucleotide sequence: TGTGCCAGCAGTTACTTAACGACTAACACTGAAGCTTTCTTT. Protein: CASSYLTTNTEAFF.

The rearrangement joins TRBV3-1 (or the pseudogene TRBV3-2) to TRBJ2-5, with D perhaps TRBD2 (6 bases). Trimming shortened V by 7 bases and J by 2 bases, and 14 bases separated the two germline ends. This CDR3 is built from 14 residues. Germline-derived CDR1 and CDR2 are LGHDT and YNNKEL (reference sequence). The CDR3 here is CASNTGTLQETQYF. The CDR3 DNA sequence: TGTGCCAGCAACACCGGGACTTTACAAGAGACCCAGTACTTC.

This rearrangement joins TRBV7-2 to TRBJ1-2; D is possibly TRBD1 (5 bases). The germline gives CDR1 SGHTA, CDR2 FQGNSA. The CDR3 extends over 15 amino acids. V dropped 4 bases and J dropped 3 bases, with 15 bases sitting between them. The DNA of the CDR3 is TGTGCCAGCAGCTGGGGGGGAGAGCTTGACTATGGCTACACCTTC. Translation: CASSWGGELDYGYTF.

J is TRBJ2-7 and V is TRBV28; tentatively, D is TRBD1 (6 bases). Germline CDR1 and CDR2: MDHEN and SYDVKM. Between the trimmed V and J ends, which lost 5 bases and 5 bases, there was a span of 19 bases. The CDR3 has 15 residues. CDR3 sequence reads: CASSPRRPGHNEQYF. CDR3 nucleotides: TGTGCCAGCAGTCCAAGAAGACCGGGACACAACGAGCAGTACTTC.

V is TRBV27 and J is TRBJ1-2; tentative D call: TRBD1 (6 bases). The CDR3 covers 13 residues. The V gene lost 4 bases and the J gene lost 6 bases, with 12 bases spanning the gap. The germline gives CDR1 MNHEY, CDR2 SMNVEV (reference sequence). The CDR3 DNA sequence: TGTGCCAGCAGTTACGGGGCAGGGGATGGCTACACCTTC. Its translation is CASSYGAGDGYTF.

The V and J genes are TRBV2 and TRBJ2-1; 10 nucleotides line up with TRBD2. V shed 8 bases, J shed 7 bases, and the junction held 11 bases outside the gene matches. The CDR3 covers 15 residues. Germline V gene lookup returns CDR1 SNHLY and CDR2 FYNNEI. The CDR3 coding sequence is TGTGCCAGCCTTGATGGACTAGCGGTGGGGAATGAGCAGTTCTTC. This sequence encodes CASLDGLAVGNEQFF.

DNA of the CDR3: TGCGCCAGCAGTGAGGCGCGATCCTATGGCTACACCTTC. Encoded protein: CASSEARSYGYTF. The rearrangement links TRBV10-1 to TRBJ1-2; unclear D gene. V lost 2 bases and J lost 4, with 8 bases in between. Germline loops: CDR1 WNHNN, CDR2 SYGVQD (reference sequence). The CDR3 contains 13 residues.